This T cell receptor (beta chain) comes out of a study of post-analysis software for immune sequencing data. In the study overall: Clinical courses comprised relapsing-remitting, secondary progressive and progressive-relapsing multiple sclerosis. Findings and limits, study-wide: Samples prepared in the same batch strongly co-clustered by F measure. Comparison with controls showed significantly lower normalized Chao1 diversity in multiple sclerosis patients. Four or five TRBV segments were more frequent in patients than controls; TRBV5-6, TRBV5-1 and TRBV20-1 belonged to this group.

Regarding this clonotype: What it binds is not known.

The germline CDR1 and CDR2 sequences are KGHDR and SFDVKD. The V and J ends lost 3 bases and 9 bases, in that order; junction bases with no gene match: 11. The CDR3 has 18 residues. Unique-molecular-identifier-tagged TCR beta cDNA libraries were used. Roughly 510,000 cDNA molecules were recovered from an input of about 0.85 to 11 million T cells. From the PCR reads, TCRdb called clonotypes with MiXCR, one entry per CDR3 protein. This sample has 550,000 to 700,000 distinct CDR3 sequences, with roughly 47% found just once. Specimen: blood. The chain recombines TRBV24-1 with TRBJ2-1, with 15 nucleotides matching TRBD2. The receptor comes from a girl between 10 and 17 years old with multiple sclerosis. This CDR3 is CATSDTRTSGRAGGEQFF. CDR3 in DNA: TGTGCCACCAGTGATACACGGACTAGCGGGAGGGCCGGGGGTGAGCAGTTCTTC.